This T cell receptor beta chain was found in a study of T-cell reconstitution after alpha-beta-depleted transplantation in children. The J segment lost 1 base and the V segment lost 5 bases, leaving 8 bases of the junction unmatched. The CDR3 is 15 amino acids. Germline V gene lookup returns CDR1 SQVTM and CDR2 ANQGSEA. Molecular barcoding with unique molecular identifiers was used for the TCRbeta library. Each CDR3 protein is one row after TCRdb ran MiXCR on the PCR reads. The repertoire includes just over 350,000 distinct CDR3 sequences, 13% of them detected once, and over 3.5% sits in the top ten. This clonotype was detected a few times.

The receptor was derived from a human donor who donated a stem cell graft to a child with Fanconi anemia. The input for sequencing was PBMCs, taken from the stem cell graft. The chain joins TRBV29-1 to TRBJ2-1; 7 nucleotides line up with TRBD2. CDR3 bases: TGCAGCGTTTCCCCCGGGGGGACTTCCTACAATGAGCAGTTCTTC. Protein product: CSVSPGGTSYNEQFF.